This passage covers 2 T cell receptor beta chains from one sample sequenced in a study of T cell clonotyping in hematopoietic cell transplantation. The protocol was immunoSEQ multiplex PCR, while the TCRdb copy is restricted to in-frame clones and leaves out a portion. Found here are about 11,000 clones, around 45% of them singletons; the top ten hold roughly 8.5%. The sequenced sample was PBMCs, obtained 30 days after allogeneic stem cell transplant. These receptor sequences come from a male patient between 45 and 59 years old who had an allogeneic stem cell transplant from an unrelated donor, so the T cells may come from the graft donor. Some clones in this sample may be carry-over from other donors' samples.

Judged by abundance, this clone is medium-sized. This sequence joins TRBV4-3 and TRBJ1-5; D may be TRBD1 (5 bases). Germline CDR1 is LGHNA and CDR2 is YSLEER. The CDR3 length is 16 residues. The V end was cut by 0 bases, the J end by 2 bases, with 11 bases between. CDR3 sequence: CASSQDLRGGNQPQHF. CDR3 bases: TGCGCCAGCAGCCAAGATTTGCGGGGCGGCAATCAGCCCCAGCATTTT.

This clone was detected only a few times. V usage is TRBV5-8 and J usage is TRBJ2-5, with 7 bases fitting TRBD1. This CDR3 is 14 amino acids long. V dropped 1 base and J dropped 1; count of bases not matched to a gene: 1. Looked up from germline, CDR1 is SGHTS and CDR2 is YDEGEE. The CDR3 DNA is TGTGCCAGCAGCTTGAACAGGGGCCAAGAGACCCAGTACTTC. Its protein is CASSLNRGQETQYF.